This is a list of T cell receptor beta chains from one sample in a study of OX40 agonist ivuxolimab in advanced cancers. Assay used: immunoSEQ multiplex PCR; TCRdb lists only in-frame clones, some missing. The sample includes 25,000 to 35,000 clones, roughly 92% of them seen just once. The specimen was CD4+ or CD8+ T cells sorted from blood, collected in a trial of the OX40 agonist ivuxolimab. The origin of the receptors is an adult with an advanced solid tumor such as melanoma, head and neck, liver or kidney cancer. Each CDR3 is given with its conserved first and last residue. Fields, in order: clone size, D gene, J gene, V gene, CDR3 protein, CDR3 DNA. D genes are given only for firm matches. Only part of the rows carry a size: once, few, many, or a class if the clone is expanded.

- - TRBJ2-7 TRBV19 CASSMGGVDEQYF TGTGCCAGTAGTATGGGCGGGGTGGACGAGCAGTACTTC
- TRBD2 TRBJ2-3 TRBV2 CASSTTSGGGGTDTQYF TGTGCCAGCAGTACGACTAGCGGGGGGGGTGGGACAGATACGCAGTATTTT
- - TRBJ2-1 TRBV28 CASSFSGHSFSNEQFF TGTGCCAGCAGTTTCTCGGGACACAGCTTCAGCAATGAGCAGTTCTTC
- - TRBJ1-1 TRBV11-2 CASSLEFSMNTEAFF TGTGCCAGCAGCTTAGAGTTCTCAATGAACACTGAAGCTTTCTTT
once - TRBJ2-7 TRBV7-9 CASSTLMDSPHYEQYF TGTGCCAGCAGCACTCTGATGGACAGTCCTCACTACGAGCAGTACTTC
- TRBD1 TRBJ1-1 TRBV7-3 CASSPGQGLNTEAFF TGTGCCAGCAGCCCTGGACAGGGTCTGAACACTGAAGCTTTCTTT
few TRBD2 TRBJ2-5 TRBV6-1 CASSELAGGQETQYF TGTGCCAGCAGTGAACTAGCGGGGGGGCAAGAGACCCAGTACTTC
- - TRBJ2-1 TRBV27 CASSLSAGDSYNEQFF TGTGCCAGCAGTTTATCGGCAGGGGACTCCTACAATGAGCAGTTCTTC
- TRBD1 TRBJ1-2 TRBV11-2 CASSLAAGGLRDYGYTF TGTGCCAGCAGCTTAGCGGCAGGGGGCCTTCGGGACTATGGCTACACCTTC
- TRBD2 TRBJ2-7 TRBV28 CASSSGGLAGPSYEQYF TGTGCCAGCAGTTCGGGGGGACTAGCGGGACCCTCCTACGAGCAGTACTTC